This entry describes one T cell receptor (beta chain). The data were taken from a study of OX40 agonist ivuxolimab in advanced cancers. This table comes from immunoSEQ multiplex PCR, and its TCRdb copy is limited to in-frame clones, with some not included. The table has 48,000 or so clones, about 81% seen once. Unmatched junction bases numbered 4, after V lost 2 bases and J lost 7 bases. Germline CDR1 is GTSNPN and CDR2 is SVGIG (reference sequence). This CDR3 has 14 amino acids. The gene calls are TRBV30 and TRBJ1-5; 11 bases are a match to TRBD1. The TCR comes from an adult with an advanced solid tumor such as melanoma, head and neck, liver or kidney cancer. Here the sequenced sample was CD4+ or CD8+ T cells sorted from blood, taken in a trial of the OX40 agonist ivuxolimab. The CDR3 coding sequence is TGTGCCTGGAGTCCCGGGACAGGGGGGCAGCCCCAGCATTTT. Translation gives CAWSPGTGGQPQHF.